What follows are 26 T cell receptor beta chains derived from one specimen sequenced in a study of radiation and T cells in renal cell carcinoma. Time point reported: blood 4 weeks post-SBRT, at nephrectomy. This sample's treatment: 15 Gy SBRT to primary tumor, nephrectomy 4 weeks later. Some clones are missing from TCRdb's copy, which holds only in-frame ones; the method was immunoSEQ multiplex PCR. The data hold roughly 58,000 clones, with more than 60% observed a single time. This sample comprised blood, obtained from a patient whose treatment included radiotherapy and nephrectomy. The receptors come from a man between 60 and 70 years old with renal cell carcinoma.

This rearrangement joins TRBV27 to TRBJ2-3; 11 nucleotides agree with TRBD2. CDR1 and CDR2 (germline): MNHEY, SMNVEV (reference sequence). The CDR3 contains 15 residues. V was clipped by 6 bases and J by 2 bases; unmatched bases: 4. Here the CDR3 reads CASSDSGRATDTQYF. The CDR3 nucleotides are TGTGCCAGCAGCGATAGCGGGAGGGCCACAGATACGCAGTATTTT.

The V and J genes are TRBV5-1 and TRBJ2-1; 12 bases agree with TRBD2. Germline V gives CDR1 SGHRS, CDR2 YFSETQ. Trimming at V came to 4 bases and at J to 4 bases, leaving 6 bases not matched to a gene. The CDR3 loop spans 16 amino acids. The CDR3 DNA follows: TGCGCCAGCAGCCCTAGCGGGGGGGCGGATTACAATGAGCAGTTCTTC. Translating it yields CASSPSGGADYNEQFF.

The chain links TRBV19 to TRBJ1-4, with D possibly being TRBD1 (5 bases). CDR3 size: 14 residues. V lost 4 bases, J lost 8 bases, and 14 bases lay in between. CDR1 is LNHDA and CDR2 is SQIVND in the germline V gene (reference sequence). CDR3 DNA sequence: TGTGCCAGTAGTACCAGGGCGAACGGAGAAAAACTGTTTTTT. It yields the protein CASSTRANGEKLFF.

This chain joins TRBV6-5 and TRBJ1-3; D is unclear. Germline CDR1 is MNHEY and CDR2 is SVGAGI. The length of the CDR3 is 16 residues. V gave up 0 bases and J gave up 0 bases, with 9 bases separating them. The CDR3 nucleotides read TGTGCCAGCAGTTACTCTCCAGATAGCTCTGGAAACACCATATATTTT. Translating gives CASSYSPDSSGNTIYF.

This clone was seen many times. The chain employs TRBV21-1 and TRBJ2-1; the table's D call, TRBD1, has no DNA check behind it. TRBV21-1 is classified as a pseudogene. CDR3 length: 15 amino acids. The CDR3 protein is CASSKACLQGYEQFF. For the CDR3, the DNA is TGTGCCAGCAGCAAAGCCTGTTTACAGGGGTATGAGCAGTTCTTC.

The V and J genes are TRBV27 and TRBJ1-2; no firm D call. The CDR3 contains 13 residues. The V and J ends lost 5 bases and 4 bases respectively, with 11 bases between them. The germline CDR1 and CDR2 sequences are MNHEY and SMNVEV (reference sequence). This CDR3 reads CASSDTAFYGYTF. CDR3 DNA sequence: TGTGCCAGCAGTGATACAGCCTTCTATGGCTACACCTTC.

This sequence joins TRBV5-4 and TRBJ2-7; 14 bases match TRBD2. The V and J ends lost 4 bases and 2 bases, in that order; junction bases with no gene match: 5. Germline V gives CDR1 SGHNT, CDR2 YYREEE (reference sequence). The CDR3 runs to 16 residues. The CDR3 DNA reads as TGTGCCAGCAGCACCGGACTAGCGGGAGGCCCCTACGAGCAGTACGTC. Translation: CASSTGLAGGPYEQYV.

The chain combines TRBV5-1 with TRBJ1-5, with TRBD1 as a possible D gene (6 bases). Germline loops: CDR1 SGHRS, CDR2 YFSETQ. V lost 1 base and J lost 7, with 9 bases in between. The CDR3 contains 13 residues. The CDR3, as DNA: TGCGCCAGCAGCTTGTCCGGGGGCCAGCCCCAGCATTTT. This sequence encodes CASSLSGGQPQHF.

This clone has a single count. The rearrangement joins TRBV11-2 to TRBJ2-4, with 9 bases identical to TRBD1. Per germline, CDR1 SGHAT and CDR2 FQNNGV. The CDR3 has 16 residues. Trimming removed 5 bases from V and 0 bases from J; junction bases left unmatched: 5. CDR3 loop: CASSRGQGLAKNIQYF. The CDR3 bases are TGTGCCAGCAGCCGGGGACAGGGATTAGCCAAAAACATTCAGTACTTC.

In this sample, this clone turned up a few times. The chain recombines TRBV5-1 with TRBJ2-5; D possibly corresponds to TRBD1 (5 bases). CDR3 length: 15 amino acids. CDR1 and CDR2 (germline): SGHRS, YFSETQ. Trimming took 1 base from V and 2 from J, leaving 12 bases between them. CDR3 DNA: TGCGCCAGCAGCTTGAAACAGGTTGGGCAAGAGACCCAGTACTTC. The encoded protein is CASSLKQVGQETQYF.

This chain uses TRBV19 with TRBJ1-1; TRBD1 is a possible D gene (6 bases). The V end lost 7 bases, the J end lost 4 bases, and 16 bases lay between the germline ends. In germline, CDR1 is LNHDA, CDR2 SQIVND (reference sequence). This CDR3 comprises 14 residues. The CDR3 region has the DNA TGTGCCAGTACTCATCCCAGGGGTCGCACTGAAGCTTTCTTT. Its protein product is CASTHPRGRTEAFF. Complete variable domain (other parts from reference TRBV19 and TRBJ1-1): DGGITQSPKYLFRKEGQNVTLSCEQNLNHDAMYWYRQDPGQGLRLIYYSQIVNDFQKGDIAEGYSVSREKKESFPLTVTSAQKNPTAFYLCASTHPRGRTEAFFGQGTRLTVV.

The rearrangement links TRBV30 to TRBJ2-7; possibly TRBD2 for D (5 bases). Looked up from germline, CDR1 is GTSNPN and CDR2 is SVGIG (reference sequence). Deletions cut 3 bases from V and 2 bases from J, with 11 bases between. This CDR3 comprises 13 residues. CDR3 in DNA: TGTGCCTGGAGGAGTACCGGGACCTACGAGCAGTACGTC. Encoded protein: CAWRSTGTYEQYV.

The chain joins TRBV15 to TRBJ1-3; D gene uncertain. The germline gives CDR1 LNHNV, CDR2 YYDKDF (reference sequence). V lost 5 bases and J 0 bases, leaving 11 bases between the germline ends. The CDR3 contains 15 residues. The CDR3 reads CATSGPHYSGNTIYF. The CDR3, as DNA: TGTGCCACCAGCGGACCTCACTACTCTGGAAACACCATATATTTT.

The chain carries TRBV5-1 and TRBJ1-6, with 7 bases that match TRBD1. Germline CDR1 and CDR2: SGHRS and YFSETQ. V trimming: 0 bases; J trimming: 7 bases; junction bases outside the gene matches: 7. The CDR3 runs 16 residues. The CDR3 region has the DNA TGCGCCAGCAGCTTGGAAGGGGGCGGCGGGAATTCACCCCTCCACTTT. This codes for CASSLEGGGGNSPLHF.

J is TRBJ1-6 and V is TRBV5-4, with 8 bases identical to TRBD1. The CDR3 extends over 17 amino acids. J lost 8 bases, V lost 0 bases, and 10 bases had no gene match. Germline V gene lookup returns CDR1 SGHNT and CDR2 YYREEE (reference sequence). The DNA of the CDR3 is TGTGCCAGCAGCTTGGGACAGGGGTGGTCCCTACATTCACCCCTCCACTTT. Amino acids: CASSLGQGWSLHSPLHF.

The chain couples TRBV5-1 to TRBJ2-7, with TRBD1 matching over 10 bases. J was trimmed by 3 bases and V by 6 bases; bases with no gene match: 6. Germline V CDR1 and CDR2: SGHRS, YFSETQ. The length of the CDR3 is 14 residues. Here the CDR3 DNA reads TGCGCCAGCAACCGACAGGGGGCTAGCTACGAGCAGTACTTC. This sequence encodes CASNRQGASYEQYF.

In its sample, this clone was seen once. Given the absence of the conserved phenylalanine or tryptophan at the CDR3 end, a read error is likely. This sequence joins TRBV9 and TRBJ1-2, with D tentatively TRBD1 (5 bases). Germline V gives CDR1 SGDLS, CDR2 YYNGEE. V lost 2 bases to trimming and J lost 7 bases, with 18 bases between them. The CDR3 length is 15 residues. CDR3 loop: CASSVEGTALRGYTS. CDR3 coding DNA: TGTGCCAGCAGCGTCGAGGGGACGGCTTTACGTGGCTACACCTCC.

The CDR3 DNA sequence: TGTGCCAGCTCACCACGGGCGGGAGGCGCGGAGCTGTTTTTT. This translates into CASSPRAGGAELFF. The rearrangement joins TRBV18 to TRBJ2-2; 8 bases agree with TRBD2. Per germline, CDR1 KGHSH and CDR2 LQKENI. The CDR3 spans 14 residues. J was trimmed by 10 bases and V by 1 base; bases with no gene match: 5.

J is TRBJ1-5 and V is TRBV2; D unresolved. Germline CDR1 and CDR2: SNHLY and FYNNEI. This CDR3 contains 16 residues. Deletions cut 0 bases from V and 2 bases from J, with 11 bases between. CDR3 sequence: CASSEAEVGGNQPQHF. CDR3 DNA: TGTGCCAGCAGTGAAGCGGAAGTTGGGGGCAATCAGCCCCAGCATTTT.

The CDR3 region has the DNA TGTGCCAGCAGCGTAGAAGGGATCTCTGGAAACACCATATATTTT. Translating it yields CASSVEGISGNTIYF. The rearrangement links TRBV9 to TRBJ1-3; D unclear. This CDR3 region has 15 residues. Germline V gene sequence: CDR1 SGDLS, CDR2 YYNGEE. Trimming cost V 0 bases and J 0 bases, with 7 bases left between them. Based on the CDR3 plus reference TRBV9 and TRBJ1-3, the full variable domain is DSGVTQTPKHLITATGQRVTLRCSPRSGDLSVYWYQQSLDQGLQFLIQYYNGEERAKGNILERFSAQQFPDLHSELNLSSLELGDSALYFCASSVEGISGNTIYFGEGSWLTVV.

The chain employs TRBV19 and TRBJ1-1, with a tentative D call TRBD1 (6 bases). The CDR3 covers 13 residues. V lost 5 bases and J lost 5, with 12 bases in between. Germline V gene lookup returns CDR1 LNHDA and CDR2 SQIVND (reference sequence). The CDR3 protein is CASSSRTVTEAFF. The CDR3 region has the DNA TGTGCCAGTAGTTCGAGGACAGTGACTGAAGCTTTCTTT.

This chain joins TRBV7-2 and TRBJ1-5; 8 nucleotides match TRBD1. V shed 5 bases, J shed 2 bases, and the junction held 11 bases outside the gene matches. In germline, CDR1 is SGHTA, CDR2 FQGNSA. The CDR3 consists of 17 residues. The CDR3 spells CASSPGQGVSGNQPQHF. Here the CDR3 DNA reads TGTGCCAGCAGCCCCGGACAGGGAGTGTCGGGCAATCAGCCCCAGCATTTT.

The gene calls are TRBV6-5 and TRBJ2-5; 7 nucleotides agree with TRBD1. The closer fit of TRBJ2-7 to the DNA end suggests the J call may be wrong. This CDR3 contains 14 residues. CDR1 and CDR2 from the germline V gene are MNHEY and SVGAGI. In nucleotides, the CDR3 is TGTGCCAGCAGTTATAACAGGGGATCCTACGAGCAGTACTTC. Translating it yields CASSYNRGSYEQYF.

The chain carries TRBV11-3 and TRBJ2-5, with D perhaps TRBD2 (6 bases). Trimming left V 4 bases short and J 3 bases short, with 9 bases between. CDR1 is SGHNT and CDR2 is YENEEA in the germline V gene. This CDR3 contains 13 residues. CDR3 in amino acids: CASSSLAKETQYF. CDR3 nucleotides: TGTGCCAGCAGCTCCCTAGCGAAAGAGACCCAGTACTTC.

The chain recombines TRBV15 with TRBJ2-5, with D possibly matching TRBD1 (5 bases). The germline CDR1 and CDR2 sequences are LNHNV and YYDKDF (reference sequence). The V and J ends lost 3 bases and 0 bases respectively, with 14 bases between them. This CDR3 spans 16 amino acids. The CDR3 DNA is TGTGCCACCAGCAGCGAAGACAGTCTGTACCAAGAGACCCAGTACTTC. Translating it yields CATSSEDSLYQETQYF.

The chain links TRBV11-2 to TRBJ1-1; the D gene is possibly TRBD1 (5 bases). Between the trimmed V and J ends, which lost 1 base and 4 bases, there was a span of 10 bases. This CDR3 region has 14 residues. CDR1 is SGHAT, CDR2 FQNNGV, per germline. As DNA, the CDR3 is TGTGCCAGCAGCTTAGCGGTAGGGGCCACTGAAGCTTTCTTT. Its translation is CASSLAVGATEAFF.